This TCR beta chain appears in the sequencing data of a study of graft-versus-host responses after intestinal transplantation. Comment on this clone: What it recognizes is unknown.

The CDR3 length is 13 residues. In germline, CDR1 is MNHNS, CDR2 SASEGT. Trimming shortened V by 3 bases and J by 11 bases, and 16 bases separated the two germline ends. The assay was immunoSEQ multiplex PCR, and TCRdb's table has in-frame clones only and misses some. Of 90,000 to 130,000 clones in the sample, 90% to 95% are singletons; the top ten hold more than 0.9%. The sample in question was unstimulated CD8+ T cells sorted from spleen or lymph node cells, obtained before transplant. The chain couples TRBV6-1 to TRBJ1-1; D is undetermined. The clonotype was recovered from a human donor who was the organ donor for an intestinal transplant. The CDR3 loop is CASSDRAADRAFF. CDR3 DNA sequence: TGTGCCAGCAGTGATAGAGCGGCAGATCGGGCTTTCTTT.